Each of the 31 T cell receptor beta chains below was sequenced from the same sample in a study of T cell changes during pregnancy in multiple sclerosis. The method was immunoSEQ multiplex PCR; TCRdb's version includes in-frame clones alone and lacks a portion of them. The sample includes roughly 38,000 clones, 91% of them seen just once. Sequencing used CD4+ T cells from peripheral blood mononuclear cells, obtained after pregnancy. These TCRs come from a female donor in good health, enrolled as a control in a pregnancy study.

This chain links TRBV11-2 with TRBJ1-6; D might be TRBD1 (5 bases). The CDR3 length is 17 residues. V was pared by 5 bases and J by 2 bases, with 16 bases between. The germline V gene encodes CDR1 SGHAT and CDR2 FQNNGV. The CDR3 spells CASSVGGGAPYNSPLHF. In DNA, the CDR3 is TGTGCCAGCAGCGTAGGTGGAGGGGCGCCCTATAATTCACCCCTCCACTTT.

The chain has TRBV29-1 and TRBJ1-5; a weak D match, TRBD1 (5 bases). Per the germline V gene, CDR1 is SQVTM and CDR2 is ANQGSEA. This CDR3 has 12 amino acids. The ends were cut back, 5 bases at V and 5 bases at J, with 10 bases in the middle. CDR3 bases: TGCAGCGTTCAGGGTACAGATCAGCCCCAGCATTTT. Its translation is CSVQGTDQPQHF.

The CDR3 bases are TGCGCCAGCAGCTTTGAGGGACAGAAGGGTTTCTTT. This translates into CASSFEGQKGFF. V and J are TRBV5-1 and TRBJ1-1; 7 bases map to TRBD1. This CDR3 comprises 12 residues. Germline CDR1 is SGHRS and CDR2 is YFSETQ. Losses at the gene ends were 2 bases for V and 13 bases for J; bases not matched to a gene: 8.

The rearrangement uses TRBV18 and TRBJ1-2; D remains unclear. The CDR3 runs to 13 residues. Trimming shortened V by 4 bases and J by 7 bases, and 13 bases separated the two germline ends. Per germline, CDR1 KGHSH and CDR2 LQKENI. This chain's CDR3 is CASSQRTPSGYTF. The CDR3 bases are TGTGCCAGCTCACAGCGTACCCCCTCTGGCTACACCTTC.

The V gene is TRBV10-3, the J gene TRBJ1-2; 9 positions agree with TRBD1. Germline trimming cut 4 bases from V and 5 bases from J; bases unmatched to any gene: 5. Germline lookup yields CDR1 ENHRY and CDR2 SYGVKD. The CDR3 runs 14 residues. This CDR3 is CAISGDREGYGYTF. CDR3 DNA sequence: TGTGCCATCAGTGGGGACAGGGAAGGTTATGGCTACACCTTC.

This rearrangement joins TRBV6-5 to TRBJ1-2; TRBD1 matches 8 bases. Per germline, CDR1 MNHEY and CDR2 SVGAGI. The CDR3 has 13 amino acids. V shed 4 bases and J 8 bases; nucleotides not matched to a gene: 6. The chain's CDR3 is CASSFGTGEGYTF. In nucleotides, the CDR3 is TGTGCCAGCAGTTTTGGGACAGGAGAAGGCTACACCTTC.

This clone showed up just once. V usage is TRBV21-1 and J usage is TRBJ2-7; the DNA was not used to check the table's D call, TRBD2. TRBV21-1 is reported as a pseudogene. This CDR3 comprises 16 residues. The CDR3 loop is CASSKVGAPSSYEQYF. DNA of the CDR3: TGTGCCAGCAGCAAAGTAGGTGCCCCTAGCTCCTACGAGCAGTACTTC.

The V gene is TRBV28, the J gene TRBJ1-3; tentatively, D is TRBD1 (5 bases). There are 14 residues in the CDR3. Trimming stripped 2 bases from V and 3 bases from J, with 8 bases between. Germline CDR1 reads MDHEN; CDR2 reads SYDVKM. The CDR3 sequence: CASSLMGGGNTIYF. CDR3 coding DNA: TGTGCCAGCAGTTTAATGGGGGGTGGAAACACCATATATTTT.

This chain uses TRBV11-3 with TRBJ2-7; maybe TRBD2 (5 bases). Germline values: CDR1 SGHNT, CDR2 YENEEA. The V gene lost 1 base and the J gene lost 6 bases, with 10 bases spanning the gap. The CDR3 contains 13 residues. This chain's CDR3 is CASSLAGFGEQYF. The CDR3 coding sequence is TGTGCCAGCAGCTTAGCGGGATTTGGCGAGCAGTACTTC.

J is TRBJ2-7 and V is TRBV5-8, with 7 nucleotides matching TRBD1. From germline, CDR1 is SGHTS and CDR2 YDEGEE. The CDR3 extends over 17 amino acids. V shed 4 bases and J 1 base; nucleotides not matched to a gene: 14. CDR3 residues: CASSGRQGPFHSYEQYF. The CDR3 nucleotides read TGTGCCAGCAGCGGACGACAGGGACCGTTTCATTCCTACGAGCAGTACTTC. The full variable domain, its missing parts supplied by reference TRBV5-8 and TRBJ2-7, is EAGVTQSPTHLIKTRGQQATLRCSPISGHTSVYWYQQALGLGLQFLLWYDEGEERNRGNFPPRFSGRQFPNYSSELNVNALELEDSALYLCASSGRQGPFHSYEQYFGPGTRLTVT.

This sequence joins TRBV4-2 and TRBJ2-1, with D unclear. CDR1 and CDR2 from the germline V gene are LGHNA and YNFKEQ. There are 16 residues in the CDR3. V gave up 0 bases and J gave up 0 bases, with 9 bases separating them. CDR3 protein: CASSQDRSASYNEQFF. CDR3 nucleotides: TGTGCCAGCAGCCAAGATCGGAGCGCCTCCTACAATGAGCAGTTCTTC.

This clone has only one observation. The chain links TRBV4-1 to TRBJ2-5, with 9 bases lining up with TRBD2. This CDR3 has 16 residues. V trimming: 3 bases; J trimming: 2 bases; junction bases outside the gene matches: 7. Germline CDR1 MGHRA, CDR2 YSYEKL. The CDR3 loop is CASSQPLAGIQETQYF. For the CDR3, the DNA is TGCGCCAGCAGCCAGCCCCTAGCGGGGATTCAAGAGACCCAGTACTTC.

CDR3 sequence: CASSLLFREVLGYTF. The CDR3 DNA reads as TGTGCCAGCAGCTTACTTTTCAGGGAGGTGCTGGGCTACACCTTC. The chain links TRBV7-2 to TRBJ1-2; perhaps TRBD1 as D (5 bases). The germline gives CDR1 SGHTA, CDR2 FQGNSA. Trimming took 2 bases from V and 8 from J, leaving 18 bases between them. The CDR3 is 15 residues long.

The chain uses TRBV6-5 and TRBJ2-7, with D possibly matching TRBD2 (5 bases). Germline CDR1 reads MNHEY; CDR2 reads SVGAGI. The V gene lost 6 bases and the J gene lost 2 bases, with 14 bases spanning the gap. The CDR3 is made up of 14 amino acids. CDR3 residues: CASSLGRGAYEQYF. The CDR3 DNA sequence: TGTGCCAGCAGCCTGGGCCGGGGAGCCTACGAGCAGTACTTC.

This clone was counted once. The CDR3 loop reads CASSLNLLSVGEAFF. The CDR3 DNA is TGTGCCAGCAGCCTTAACCTGTTAAGTGTCGGTGAAGCTTTCTTT. The chain joins TRBV5-4 to TRBJ1-1; D unclear. V was shortened by 4 bases and J by 7 bases, with 20 bases between the two germline ends. This CDR3 is built from 15 residues. Looked up from germline, CDR1 is SGHNT and CDR2 is YYREEE (reference sequence). Complete variable domain (other parts from reference TRBV5-4 and TRBJ1-1): ETGVTQSPTHLIKTRGQQVTLRCSSQSGHNTVSWYQQALGQGPQFIFQYYREEENGRGNFPPRFSGLQFPNYSSELNVNALELDDSALYLCASSLNLLSVGEAFFGQGTRLTVV.

The V and J genes are TRBV10-3 and TRBJ1-1, with 7 bases that match TRBD1. V was clipped by 0 bases and J by 6 bases; unmatched bases: 4. CDR1 and CDR2 (germline): ENHRY, SYGVKD. The CDR3 is made up of 14 amino acids. The CDR3 loop reads CAISESRQGAEAFF. CDR3 DNA: TGTGCCATCAGTGAGTCGAGACAGGGAGCTGAAGCTTTCTTT.

This rearrangement joins TRBV5-8 to TRBJ2-1, with a possible D match to TRBD2 (6 bases). CDR1 and CDR2 from the germline V gene are SGHTS and YDEGEE. Trimming removed 1 base at V and 0 bases at J, with 8 bases between. The CDR3 extends over 15 amino acids. The CDR3 spells CASSLSRGSYNEQFF. CDR3 nucleotide sequence: TGTGCCAGCAGCTTGTCGCGGGGCTCCTACAATGAGCAGTTCTTC.

This clone was picked up one time. This sequence joins TRBV5-1 and TRBJ2-5; 8 bases are shared with TRBD2. This CDR3 comprises 17 residues. The germline gives CDR1 SGHRS, CDR2 YFSETQ. With V trimmed by 3 bases and J by 1 base, 11 bases remained unmatched. CDR3 in DNA: TGCGCCAGCAGCTCCCCTCCTGGCGGGGGGTTCCAAGAGACCCAGTACTTC. As protein: CASSSPPGGGFQETQYF.

The rearrangement uses TRBV25-1 and TRBJ2-5; tentatively, D is TRBD1 (6 bases). The V end lost 2 bases, the J end lost 5 bases, and 24 bases lay between the germline ends. The germline gives CDR1 MGHDK, CDR2 SYGVNS. CDR3 length: 18 residues. This CDR3 reads CASSEGGRGAFSRETQYF. In nucleotides, the CDR3 is TGTGCCAGCAGTGAAGGAGGCAGGGGAGCGTTCTCGCGGGAGACCCAGTACTTC.

This chain connects TRBV29-1 to TRBJ2-5; 12 bases align to TRBD2. CDR1 and CDR2 (germline): SQVTM, ANQGSEA. V gave up 4 bases and J gave up 5 bases; unmatched junction bases: 2. The CDR3 is made up of 13 amino acids. The CDR3 nucleotides are TGCAGCGTTGCGACTAGCGGGGGCGAGACCCAGTACTTC. It encodes CSVATSGGETQYF.

This rearrangement joins TRBV6-5 to TRBJ1-2, with D possibly matching TRBD1 (5 bases). From germline, CDR1 is MNHEY and CDR2 SVGAGI. V was clipped by 2 bases and J by 4 bases, with 11 bases between them. The CDR3 totals 14 residues. The DNA for the CDR3 is TGTGCCAGCAGTTACCGCCGGGGGGTCTATGGCTACACCTTC. It translates to CASSYRRGVYGYTF.

This chain links TRBV28 with TRBJ2-3; no firm D call. Germline CDR1 reads MDHEN; CDR2 reads SYDVKM. This CDR3 spans 12 amino acids. V was trimmed by 3 bases and J by 7 bases, leaving 8 bases between them. The CDR3 reads CASSFGRYTQYF. The CDR3 region has the DNA TGTGCCAGCAGTTTCGGTCGGTATACGCAGTATTTT.

This chain links TRBV19 with TRBJ2-3; 10 positions agree with TRBD1. The CDR3 is 16 residues long. Germline CDR1 reads LNHDA; CDR2 reads SQIVND (reference sequence). Unmatched junction bases numbered 4, after V lost 0 bases and J lost 4 bases. CDR3 sequence (DNA): TGTGCCAGTAGTATAGAAACAGGGACAGGGGCAGATACGCAGTATTTT. This gives the protein CASSIETGTGADTQYF.

This clone turned up a few times. The chain couples TRBV4-1 to TRBJ2-1; 7 bases match TRBD1. There are 16 residues in the CDR3. Germline V gene sequence: CDR1 MGHRA, CDR2 YSYEKL. With 1 base clipped from V and 6 bases from J, the junction kept 9 bases outside the gene matches. CDR3 nucleotides: TGCGCCAGCAGCCAAGGGTCCGGGACAGATTCCAATGAGCAGTTCTTC. Translated, it gives CASSQGSGTDSNEQFF.

The chain has TRBV19 and TRBJ2-1; the match to TRBD2 covers 11 bases. CDR1 and CDR2 from the germline V gene are LNHDA and SQIVND (reference sequence). The length of the CDR3 is 14 residues. J was trimmed by 8 bases and V by 7 bases; bases with no gene match: 7. The CDR3 DNA is TGTGCCAGTAATAGCGGGAGGGCCTTGGATGAGCAGTTCTTC. It is translated as CASNSGRALDEQFF. Complete variable domain (other parts from reference TRBV19 and TRBJ2-1): DGGITQSPKYLFRKEGQNVTLSCEQNLNHDAMYWYRQDPGQGLRLIYYSQIVNDFQKGDIAEGYSVSREKKESFPLTVTSAQKNPTAFYLCASNSGRALDEQFFGPGTRLTVL.

The V and J genes are TRBV4-1 and TRBJ1-3, with TRBD1 matching 11 bases. Unmatched junction bases numbered 15, after V lost 4 bases and J lost 7 bases. Germline-derived CDR1 and CDR2 are MGHRA and YSYEKL. This CDR3 region has 18 residues. In nucleotides, the CDR3 is TGCGCCAGCAGCCGGGGACAGGGGGTTTTGGCTACTTTTAACACCATATATTTT. Translation: CASSRGQGVLATFNTIYF.

The chain links TRBV4-1 to TRBJ1-2; 7 positions match TRBD1. The CDR3 loop spans 17 amino acids. The germline V gene encodes CDR1 MGHRA and CDR2 YSYEKL. Trimming took 0 bases from V and 7 from J; bases not matched to a gene: 14. DNA of the CDR3: TGCGCCAGCAGCCAAGATCGTAGCGGCAGGGGGGAGAGTGGCTACACCTTC. Protein product: CASSQDRSGRGESGYTF.

The V and J genes are TRBV7-2 and TRBJ2-1, with 8 bases identical to TRBD2. Germline lookup yields CDR1 SGHTA and CDR2 FQGNSA. The V segment lost 1 base and the J segment 4 bases; nucleotides outside the gene matches: 3. The CDR3 loop spans 15 amino acids. CDR3: CASSLVGGEYNEQFF. The CDR3 bases are TGTGCCAGCAGCTTAGTCGGGGGGGAATACAATGAGCAGTTCTTC.

The chain combines TRBV7-2 with TRBJ2-1, with D maybe TRBD2 (5 bases). CDR1 is SGHTA, CDR2 FQGNSA, per germline. V lost 5 bases to trimming and J lost 6 bases, with 17 bases between them. CDR3 length: 15 residues. CDR3 sequence: CASSPLRAPGNEQFF. The DNA for the CDR3 is TGTGCCAGCAGCCCCCTGAGGGCCCCGGGCAATGAGCAGTTCTTC.

This chain connects TRBV6-4 to TRBJ2-5, with TRBD2 matching 11 bases. The ends lost 3 bases at V and 1 base at J; junction bases unmatched: 1. CDR1 is MRHNA, CDR2 SNTAGT, per germline. This CDR3 contains 15 residues. CDR3: CASSEGTSGQETQYF. In nucleotides, the CDR3 is TGTGCCAGCAGTGAGGGGACTAGCGGCCAAGAGACCCAGTACTTC.

The V gene is TRBV13, the J gene TRBJ2-4; possibly TRBD2 for D (6 bases). Germline V gene sequence: CDR1 PRHDT, CDR2 FYEKMQ (reference sequence). V was clipped by 4 bases and J by 2 bases, with 18 bases between them. The CDR3 has 17 amino acids. The CDR3 region has the DNA TGTGCCAGCAGCTCCCCCGGCGGAGGGCGTCCCAAAAACATTCAGTACTTC. Its protein is CASSSPGGGRPKNIQYF. The variable domain in full, completed from reference TRBV13 and TRBJ2-4, reads AAGVIQSPRHLIKEKRETATLKCYPIPRHDTVYWYQQGPGQDPQFLISFYEKMQSDKGSIPDRFSAQQFSDYHSELNMSSLELGDSALYFCASSSPGGGRPKNIQYFGAGTRLSVL.